This T cell receptor (beta chain) is drawn from a study of cytotoxic CD8 clonotypes in ibrutinib-treated CLL. Overall study context: The taking of response samples occurred after a median around 11 months of treatment, with a range of 6 to 36. Overall study findings and caveats: Sample timing was unmatched between remission and later-progressing patients; lymph nodes unstudied. Private clonotypes, not public ones, expanded at ibrutinib response.

V lost 8 bases, J lost 1 base, and 15 bases lay in between. The germline gives CDR1 SNHLY, CDR2 FYNNEI. The CDR3 runs to 14 residues. Only in-frame clones appear in the TCRdb table, and some are missing; sequencing was by immunoSEQ multiplex PCR. The sample lists hundreds of thousands of clones; less than 75% were seen once. A note on this clone: Antigen unknown.

The source of this sequence is a human donor with chronic lymphocytic leukemia. The source was PBMCs, collected after 24 months of ibrutinib treatment. The chain has TRBV2 and TRBJ2-7; D is uncertain. CDR3 region: CASPKGDFSYEQYF. The CDR3 DNA is TGTGCCAGCCCGAAAGGAGACTTTTCCTACGAGCAGTACTTC.